Listed here are 23 T cell receptor beta chains from one sample, sequenced in a study of response to subunit inactivated influenza vaccine. TCRdb used MiXCR to reprocess the RT-PCR reads, holding one entry per CDR3 protein. The sample holds roughly 630,000 distinct CDR3 sequences, around 13% seen once. Source: PBMCs from blood, taken around 15 days before vaccination. These receptors came from a man aged 45 to 65 who received an inactivated influenza vaccine.

This clonotype occurred a few times. The V call is TRBV29-1, the J call TRBJ2-2; D remains ambiguous. V lost 0 bases, J lost 0 bases, and 11 bases lay in between. CDR3 length equals 16 residues. The germline gives CDR1 SQVTM, CDR2 ANQGSEA. CDR3 nucleotides: TGCAGCGTTGAAGATCTTGGGCAAGCGAACACCGGGGAGCTGTTTTTT. It specifies CSVEDLGQANTGELFF.

The chain recombines TRBV11-2 with TRBJ2-1; maybe TRBD2 (5 bases). This CDR3 is 15 amino acids long. Germline CDR1 is SGHAT and CDR2 is FQNNGV. V lost 0 bases and J 3 bases, leaving 9 bases between the germline ends. CDR3: CASSLEWAGYNEQFF. The CDR3 region has the DNA TGTGCCAGCAGCTTAGAATGGGCGGGCTACAATGAGCAGTTCTTC.

This rearrangement joins TRBV20-1 to TRBJ2-7; no definite D call. V was pared by 1 base and J by 3 bases, with 10 bases between. Germline CDR1 and CDR2: DFQATT and SNEGSKA (reference sequence). This CDR3 is 13 amino acids long. The chain's CDR3 is CSARGEANYEQYF. For the CDR3, the DNA is TGCAGTGCTAGAGGGGAAGCAAACTACGAGCAGTACTTC.

Only a few counts were recorded for this clonotype. The rearrangement joins TRBV6-5 to TRBJ1-2; TRBD1 matches at 7 bases. With 4 bases clipped from V and 4 bases from J, the junction kept 9 bases outside the gene matches. Per germline, CDR1 MNHEY and CDR2 SVGAGI. The CDR3 length is 15 residues. CDR3 protein: CASSSGRGFGYGYTF. CDR3 sequence (DNA): TGTGCCAGCAGTTCGGGCAGGGGGTTCGGCTATGGCTACACCTTC.

The V call is TRBV10-3, the J call TRBJ2-1, with TRBD1 as a possible D gene (6 bases). From germline, CDR1 is ENHRY and CDR2 SYGVKD. Deletions cut 6 bases from V and 2 bases from J, with 17 bases between. The CDR3 sequence is 16 residues long. The DNA for the CDR3 is TGTGCCATCAGGGGGGTCCAGGGGCCCGCCTACAATGAGCAGTTCTTC. Its translation is CAIRGVQGPAYNEQFF.

This rearrangement joins TRBV9 to TRBJ1-5; D is perhaps TRBD1 (5 bases). Germline loops: CDR1 SGDLS, CDR2 YYNGEE. The CDR3 sequence is 15 residues long. V was pared by 4 bases and J by 3 bases, with 14 bases between. The CDR3 sequence is CASSPSGTYNQPQHF. In DNA form, the CDR3 reads TGTGCCAGCAGCCCCTCGGGGACCTACAATCAGCCCCAGCATTTT.

This clonotype was picked up a small number of times. This chain uses TRBV10-3 with TRBJ2-6, with D unresolved. This CDR3 is 13 amino acids long. The germline V and J ends were trimmed by 10 bases and 1 base, with 8 bases remaining between them. Germline lookup yields CDR1 ENHRY and CDR2 SYGVKD. The CDR3 protein is CATWASGANVLTF. CDR3 coding DNA: TGTGCCACGTGGGCGTCTGGGGCCAACGTCCTGACTTTC.

The chain recombines TRBV18 with TRBJ2-7, with TRBD2 as a possible D gene (5 bases). V lost 2 bases to trimming and J lost 3 bases, with 11 bases between them. The CDR3 is made up of 14 amino acids. CDR1 and CDR2 from the germline V gene are KGHSH and LQKENI. As DNA, the CDR3 is TGTGCCAGCTCACCAGGAAAAGGGAGCTACGAGCAGTACTTC. Encoded protein: CASSPGKGSYEQYF.

The V gene is TRBV10-3, the J gene TRBJ2-6; D possibly corresponds to TRBD2 (5 bases). The CDR3 sequence is 16 residues long. Germline CDR1 and CDR2: ENHRY and SYGVKD. With 0 bases removed from V and 3 bases from J, the gap between germline ends came to 9 bases. The CDR3 DNA is TGTGCCATCAGTGAGTCGGACTGGGGTGGGGCCAACGTCCTGACTTTC. It specifies CAISESDWGGANVLTF.

This clonotype was seen a few times. The chain has TRBV11-2 and TRBJ2-7; D is unclear. Germline CDR1 is SGHAT and CDR2 is FQNNGV. This CDR3 contains 14 residues. Trimming stripped 6 bases from V and 0 bases from J, with 12 bases between. The CDR3 DNA reads TGTGCCAGCAGTCGCGTGGGGTACTCCTACGAGCAGTACTTC. This translates into CASSRVGYSYEQYF.

There are a few counts of this clonotype. The genes are TRBV9 and TRBJ2-1, with TRBD2 matching over 15 bases. This CDR3 spans 16 amino acids. J gave up 9 bases and V 4 bases, and 8 bases lay outside the gene matches. Germline CDR1 SGDLS, CDR2 YYNGEE. CDR3 amino acids: CASSPRTSGRVVEQFF. The CDR3 region has the DNA TGTGCCAGCAGCCCCCGGACTAGCGGGAGGGTCGTTGAGCAGTTCTTC.

This clonotype was observed a single time. This CDR3 is CASSYSATGTGVSYEQYF. The CDR3 coding sequence is TGTGCCAGCAGTTACTCGGCCACCGGGACAGGAGTAAGCTACGAGCAGTACTTC. This chain joins TRBV6-2 or TRBV6-3 and TRBJ2-7; 8 bases align to TRBD1. The CDR3 is made up of 18 amino acids. CDR1 is MNHEY, CDR2 SVGEGT, per germline. Trimming cost V 0 bases and J 3 bases; bases outside gene matches: 13.

The chain links TRBV5-5 to TRBJ2-7; tentatively, D is TRBD2 (6 bases). The germline V gene encodes CDR1 SGHKS and CDR2 YYEKEE (reference sequence). The CDR3 runs 16 residues. Trimming pared 4 bases from V and 3 bases from J, leaving 20 bases between. CDR3 nucleotides: TGTGCCAGCAGCCCCCTAGAGCGGGTGATCTACTACGAGCAGTACTTC. It is translated as CASSPLERVIYYEQYF.

The rearrangement joins TRBV7-8 to TRBJ1-2; 7 nucleotides match TRBD1. J lost 10 bases, V lost 1 base, and 6 bases had no gene match. This CDR3 region has 13 residues. The germline V gene encodes CDR1 SGHVS and CDR2 FQNEAQ. This chain's CDR3 is CASSLVGTAYYTF. CDR3 DNA: TGTGCCAGCAGCTTAGTAGGGACAGCGTACTACACCTTC.

This clonotype was seen many times. The V gene is TRBV10-3, the J gene TRBJ2-2, with 13 bases identical to TRBD2. Germline trimming cut 8 bases from V and 4 bases from J; bases unmatched to any gene: 4. Germline CDR1 reads ENHRY; CDR2 reads SYGVKD. The CDR3 spans 15 residues. The CDR3 bases are TGTGCCATCGGGACTAGCGGGGCCTCCACCGGGGAGCTGTTTTTT. Encoded protein: CAIGTSGASTGELFF.

This chain links TRBV5-1 with TRBJ2-5; D not certain. The CDR3 contains 14 residues. With 4 bases removed from V and 2 bases from J, the gap between germline ends came to 12 bases. Looked up from germline, CDR1 is SGHRS and CDR2 is YFSETQ. DNA of the CDR3: TGCGCCAGCAGCAGACAAAACTCACAAGAGACCCAGTACTTC. Its translation is CASSRQNSQETQYF.

The chain joins TRBV27 to TRBJ2-3; 9 positions match TRBD1. The CDR3 spans 15 residues. Germline-derived CDR1 and CDR2 are MNHEY and SMNVEV (reference sequence). J was trimmed by 3 bases and V by 7 bases; bases with no gene match: 8. The CDR3, as DNA: TGTGCCAGCAAAGGGACAGGGATAGATACAGATACGCAGTATTTT. This translates into CASKGTGIDTDTQYF.

The chain links TRBV5-1 to TRBJ1-6, with D possibly matching TRBD1 (5 bases). V dropped 5 bases and J dropped 5 bases, with 8 bases sitting between them. Germline-derived CDR1 and CDR2 are SGHRS and YFSETQ. The CDR3 contains 13 residues. The CDR3 DNA reads as TGCGCCAGCAGGGGGCTCGATAATTCACCCCTCCACTTT. Translated: CASRGLDNSPLHF.

This clonotype was counted many times. The chain uses TRBV7-9 and TRBJ2-1; D gene unclear. Germline CDR1 and CDR2: SEHNR and FQNEAQ (reference sequence). The CDR3 extends over 14 amino acids. The V gene lost 1 base and the J gene lost 0 bases, with 4 bases spanning the gap. CDR3 bases: TGTGCCAGCAGCTTAGTAGGCTCCTACAATGAGCAGTTCTTC. Amino acids: CASSLVGSYNEQFF. Full variable domain (rest looked up from reference TRBV7-9 and TRBJ2-1): DTGVSQNPRHKITKRGQNVTFRCDPISEHNRLYWYRQTLGQGPEFLTYFQNEAQLEKSRLLSDRFSAERPKGSFSTLEIQRTEQGDSAMYLCASSLVGSYNEQFFGPGTRLTVL.

CDR3 sequence: CASSSTSHNEQFF. The DNA for the CDR3 is TGTGCCAGCAGTTCCACTAGTCACAATGAGCAGTTCTTC. The chain joins TRBV6-5 to TRBJ2-1; possible D gene TRBD2, 5 bases. Germline-derived CDR1 and CDR2 are MNHEY and SVGAGI. V shed 4 bases and J shed 5 bases, with 9 bases lying between them. This CDR3 is built from 13 residues.

This clonotype was seen ten or more times. The V and J genes are TRBV6-2 or TRBV6-3 and TRBJ2-1; TRBD2 aligns across 10 bases. This CDR3 has 15 amino acids. V lost 5 bases and J lost 2; bases outside the gene matches: 3. The V gene's germline CDR1 is MNHEY and CDR2 SVGEGT. The CDR3 region is CASSQLAGAYNEQFF. The CDR3 bases are TGTGCCAGCAGTCAGCTAGCGGGGGCCTACAATGAGCAGTTCTTC.

The rearrangement links TRBV6-5 to TRBJ1-1, with D possibly TRBD1 on 5 matching bases. Trimming removed 0 bases at V and 5 bases at J, with 10 bases between. From germline, CDR1 is MNHEY and CDR2 SVGAGI. The CDR3 loop spans 14 amino acids. This CDR3 reads CASSYSKGRTEAFF. In nucleotides, the CDR3 is TGTGCCAGCAGTTACTCGAAGGGGCGGACTGAAGCTTTCTTT.

This clonotype appeared a few times. The chain links TRBV6-2 or TRBV6-3 to TRBJ2-1; D is ambiguous. This CDR3 is built from 11 residues. CDR1 is MNHEY and CDR2 is SVGEGT in the germline V gene. The CDR3 loop is CLQNSYNEQFF. CDR3 nucleotide sequence: TGTTTACAGAACTCCTACAATGAGCAGTTCTTC.